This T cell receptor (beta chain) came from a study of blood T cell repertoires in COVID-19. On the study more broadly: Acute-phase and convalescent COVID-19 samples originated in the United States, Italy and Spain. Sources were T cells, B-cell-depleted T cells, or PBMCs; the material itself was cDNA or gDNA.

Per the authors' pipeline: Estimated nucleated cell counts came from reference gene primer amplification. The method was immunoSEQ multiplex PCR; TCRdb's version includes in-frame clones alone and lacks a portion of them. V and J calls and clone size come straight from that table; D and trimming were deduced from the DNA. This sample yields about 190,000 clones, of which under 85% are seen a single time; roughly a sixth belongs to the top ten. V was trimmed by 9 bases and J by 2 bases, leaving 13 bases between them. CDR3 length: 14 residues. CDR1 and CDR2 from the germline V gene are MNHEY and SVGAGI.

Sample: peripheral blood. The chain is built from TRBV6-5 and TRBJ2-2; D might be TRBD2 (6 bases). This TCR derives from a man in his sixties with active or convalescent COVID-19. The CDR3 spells CASQLGGNTGELFF. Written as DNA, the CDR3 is TGTGCCAGTCAGCTCGGGGGAAACACCGGGGAGCTGTTTTTT.